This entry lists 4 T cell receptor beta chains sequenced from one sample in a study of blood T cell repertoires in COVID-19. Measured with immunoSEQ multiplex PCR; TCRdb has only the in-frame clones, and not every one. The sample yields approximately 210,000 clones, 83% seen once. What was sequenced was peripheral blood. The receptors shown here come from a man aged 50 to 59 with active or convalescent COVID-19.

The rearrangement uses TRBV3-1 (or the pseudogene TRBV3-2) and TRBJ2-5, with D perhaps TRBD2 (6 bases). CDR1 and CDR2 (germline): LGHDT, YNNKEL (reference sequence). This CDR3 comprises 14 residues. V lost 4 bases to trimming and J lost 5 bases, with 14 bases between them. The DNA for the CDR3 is TGTGCCAGCAGCCCGCTTTCAGGAGGGGAGACCCAGTACTTC. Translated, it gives CASSPLSGGETQYF.

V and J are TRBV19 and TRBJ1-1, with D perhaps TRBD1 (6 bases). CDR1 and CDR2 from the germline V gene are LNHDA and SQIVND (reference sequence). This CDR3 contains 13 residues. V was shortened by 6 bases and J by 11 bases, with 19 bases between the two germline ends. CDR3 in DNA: TGTGCCAGTAGGGCCCCGGTACAGGGAAACGCTTTCTTT. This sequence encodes CASRAPVQGNAFF.

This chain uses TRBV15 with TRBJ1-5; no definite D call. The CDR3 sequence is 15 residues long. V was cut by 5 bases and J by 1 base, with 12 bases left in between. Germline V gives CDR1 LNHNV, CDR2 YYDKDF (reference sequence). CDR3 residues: CATSGRRESNQPQHF. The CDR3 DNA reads TGTGCCACCAGCGGCCGACGGGAAAGCAATCAGCCCCAGCATTTT.

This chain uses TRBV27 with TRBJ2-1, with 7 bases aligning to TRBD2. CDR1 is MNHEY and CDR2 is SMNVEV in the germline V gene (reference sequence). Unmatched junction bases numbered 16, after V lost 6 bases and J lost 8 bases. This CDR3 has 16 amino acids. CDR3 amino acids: CASSPLWGRARDEQFF. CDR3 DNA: TGTGCCAGCAGCCCCCTCTGGGGGAGGGCGAGAGATGAGCAGTTCTTC.